This TCR beta chain comes out of a study of T cell responses to AZD1222 COVID-19 vaccine (dated by TCRdb to the early 2020s). About the investigation overall: A total of over 230 trial participants underwent TCR sequencing, of whom some 210 received two doses of AZD1222 and about 25 received two doses of the MenACWY control vaccine. Trial participants were enrolled by age into subgroups of 18-55, 56-69 and 70-plus years, and about 150, 27 and 61 TCR-sequenced participants, respectively, were included in these subgroups. Study-wide findings and limitations: Because no day 14 peak-response samples were available, repertoires were characterized only after the peak T cell response. Most participants were white British and females outnumbered males, and the authors suggested that clonal diversity may have been underestimated. Only a handful of AZD1222 recipients were SARS-CoV-2 seropositive at baseline, limiting conclusions about previously exposed vaccinees. In the small 56-69-year group, the increase in depth fell short of significance, most likely because of low power. Reportedly, almost half of the unique spike-specific TCRs recognized epitopes lying outside the regions that are mutated in the B.1.351 and B.1.1.7 variants. A significant rise in spike-specific TCR breadth and depth was observed after two AZD1222 doses relative to day 0 and relative to MenACWY recipients. CD4 TCRs associated with the vaccine covered the entire spike protein, and the dominant responses were in regions 160-218 and 743-854.

Notes on this clone: No cognate antigen has been identified for it. Nothing much larger sits one base from this clone, and base qualities are not available.

The junction shows trimming of 5 bases on V and 3 bases on J, plus 14 bases between the germline ends. CDR1 and CDR2, looked up from the germline V gene, are MRHNA and SNTAGT. The cysteine opens and the phenylalanine closes a CDR3 of 14 amino acids. This entry keeps only the CDR3 DNA: 42 bases, framed from base 1. The CDR3 regions of human TCRbeta chains were analyzed by immunosequencing. As for how the authors treated the data: TCRs in the repertoires were compared against a reference library of SARS-CoV-2-specific TCRs that had been generated with the MIRA antigen-specificity platform. Breadth meant the fraction of unique TCRs that were SARS-CoV-2-associated, whereas depth meant the fraction of total T cells that were SARS-CoV-2-associated. Using the MIRA data, every spike-specific TCR was mapped to the spike region that the TCR reacted to and assigned to either a CD4 or a CD8 class. Log10-transformed breadth and depth values were compared by one-way ANOVA with Sidak's multiple comparisons tests. TCRdb stores this immuneACCESS table with in-frame sequences only. Part of the clones is absent; in the studies checked, under half of the shortfall reflects unresolved V genes, and no reason is known for the rest. D and trimming come from the DNA, and the V and J calls and clone size come from that table. The sample records approximately 89,000 clones, 90% to 95% of which are singletons. Clones ranked in the top ten supply roughly 10% of the sample.

Interpreted using the paper, the time point label stands for: about 28 days (+/-7) after the second vaccine dose. Because spike-specific TCR depth and breadth did not differ between the two schedules, AZD1222 recipients who got a second dose at roughly 4 weeks were pooled with those who got a second dose at roughly 12 weeks. Vaccinee samples were obtained from the UK trials COV001 and COV002, which included a single-blind randomized controlled phase 2/3 trial of AZD1222 (ChAdOx1 nCoV-19) in healthy adults. For TCRbeta chain sequencing, PBMC samples were collected from trial participants at day 0 and at day 28 after the second dose.

This sample comprised peripheral blood, obtained 28 days after the second AZD1222 dose. This chain joins TRBV6-4 to TRBJ2-7; the D gene is perhaps TRBD2, on 5 matching bases. The receptor's source is an adult who received the AZD1222 COVID-19 vaccine. The nucleotide sequence is given as TGTGCCAGCAGTTTCAGAGGGTTTAGCTACGAGCAGTACTTC. This gives the protein CASSFRGFSYEQYF.